Below, one TCR beta chain is given with its context. Its target is not known. The data were obtained in a study of human T cells and chemical hapten exposure. The time point: patch test 3, about 24 weeks after DPC sensitization. Documented treatment: therapeutic diphenylcyclopropenone sensitization with weekly scalp DPC. Donation of samples came from alopecia patients who were 18 to 70 years old and suitable for DPC. The authors extracted total RNA from unfractionated whole blood. Notes on the study in general: Expanded TCR counts at PT1 were positively correlated with the patch test score.

TCRdb itself ran the RACE reads through MiXCR, one entry per CDR3 protein. The sample records 95,000 to 150,000 distinct CDR3 sequences, roughly 12% being singletons. This TCR derives from a woman in her forties or fifties with alopecia areata. Some clones in this sample may be carry-over from other donors' samples. Source: whole blood, taken in connection with sensitization to the hapten diphenylcyclopropenone (DPC).

As DNA, the CDR3 is TGTGCCAGCAGTTACGGGGATCAGCCCCAGCATTTT. Translated: CASSYGDQPQHF. The chain is built from TRBV6-2 or TRBV6-3 and TRBJ1-5; unclear D gene. Trimming took off 2 bases at V and 5 bases at J, with 4 bases between the two ends. In germline, CDR1 is MNHEY, CDR2 SVGEGT. This CDR3 region has 12 residues.